This T cell receptor beta chain was captured by sequencing in a study of T cell repertoires in cytomegalovirus infection. Study at large: The public TCR beta signatures pointed to both CMV infection and matching HLA type. Overall study results and limits: Using cumulative public TCR beta family frequency, the authors identified those who carried CMV together with the relevant HLA.

From the reads, TCRdb called clonotypes with MiXCR, one entry per CDR3 protein. The table records some 920,000 distinct CDR3 sequences, around 29% of them present only once. Only a few counts were recorded for this clonotype. Its antigen is as yet unknown. The length of the CDR3 is 17 residues. V was pared by 5 bases and J by 1 base, with 13 bases of the junction left unmatched. The specimen was cultured CD8+ T cells from PBMCs, collected from culture after CMV antigen stimulation. J is TRBJ1-1 and V is TRBV12-3 or TRBV12-4, with 7 nucleotides matching TRBD1. The clonotype originates from a human donor in good health (CMV status not recorded). Some clones in this sample may be carry-over from other donors' samples. CDR3 region: CASSPPGRQGENTEAFF. Here the CDR3 DNA reads TGTGCCAGCAGTCCCCCCGGCCGCCAGGGGGAGAACACTGAAGCTTTCTTT.